This TCR beta chain stems from a study of cytotoxic CD8 clonotypes in ibrutinib-treated CLL. General study points: On treatment, the uncommon public clonotypes contracted or remained stable. While tracking circulating CD8+ T-cell counts, baseline clonality exceeded that of age-matched healthy donors.

Measured with immunoSEQ multiplex PCR; TCRdb has only the in-frame clones, and not every one. The table lists just over 200,000 clones, more than 75% of them singletons. This clone was recorded once. The antigen is not known. CDR3 length: 14 residues. Germline values: CDR1 MDHEN, CDR2 SYDVKM. The V end lost 8 bases, the J end lost 0 bases, and 11 bases lay between the germline ends. This specimen consisted of PBMCs, obtained after 12 months of ibrutinib treatment. This clonotype was sampled from a human donor with chronic lymphocytic leukemia. This rearrangement joins TRBV28 to TRBJ1-5; D gene ambiguous. CDR3 loop: CASLPAASNQPQHF. The CDR3 coding sequence is TGTGCCAGCCTACCGGCGGCTAGCAATCAGCCCCAGCATTTT. Full variable domain (outside the CDR3, taken from reference TRBV28 and TRBJ1-5): DVKVTQSSRYLVKRTGEKVFLECVQDMDHENMFWYRQDPGLGLRLIYFSYDVKMKEKGDIPEGYSVSREKKERFSLILESASTNQTSMYLCASLPAASNQPQHFGDGTRLSIL.